Listed below are T cell receptor beta chains from one sample, sequenced in a study of T cells expressing NK-cell markers. TCRdb re-analyzed the 5' RACE reads; it lists each CDR3 protein once, without DNA. The sample holds 300,000 to 450,000 distinct CDR3 sequences. Input material: blood T cells: a sorted CD56 or NKG2C T cell subset, CD4+ or CD8+ T cells, or bulk PBMC T cells (not recorded which). These receptors originate from a man between 18 and 69 years old in good health. The CDR3 runs from the conserved cysteine through the conserved F or W.

j_call,v_call,cdr3_aa
TRBJ2-5,TRBV20-1,CSARPRPGETQYF
TRBJ2-7,TRBV6-5,CASSYLTGFGEHEQYF
TRBJ2-2,TRBV20-1,CSARRGIGELFF
TRBJ2-3,TRBV7-6,CASSPRTSGGTGDTQYF
TRBJ2-2,TRBV4-2,CASSQASGTGELFF
TRBJ2-2,TRBV12-3/TRBV12-4,CASSLTTGRPGELFF
TRBJ2-3,TRBV20-1,CGGLAGDTQYF
TRBJ2-2,TRBV11-2,CASSPLRGGNTGELFF
TRBJ2-5,TRBV12-3/TRBV12-4,CASSPPGVKTQYF
TRBJ2-2,TRBV11-3,CASSLAGQANTGELFF
TRBJ1-3,TRBV12-3/TRBV12-4,CASSVLGSFSGNTIYF
TRBJ2-3,TRBV20-1,CSADPRSMGTDTQYF
TRBJ2-3,TRBV4-2,CASSPVSGGHQSTDTQYF
TRBJ2-7,TRBV11-2,CASSSQGSSYEQYF
TRBJ1-1,TRBV20-1,CSARAGQHNTEAFF
TRBJ2-5,TRBV7-6,CASSFLGGSETQYF
TRBJ1-5,TRBV12-3/TRBV12-4,CASSLWPDGGSGQPQHF
TRBJ2-7,TRBV7-4,CASSSLGTGYCPYEQYF
TRBJ2-1,TRBV7-6,CASSLVGDFYNEQFF
TRBJ2-5,TRBV7-8,CASSLRSGRSETQYF
TRBJ2-4,TRBV5-4,CASSSQGADIQYF
TRBJ2-3,TRBV5-1,CASSLNPGSDTQYF
TRBJ2-5,TRBV11-1,CASSLAYSSGFYQETQYF
TRBJ2-3,TRBV7-9,CASSGDSNVRDTQYF
TRBJ1-4,TRBV7-2,CASSLGRGATNEKLFF
TRBJ2-7,TRBV28,CASSYPLVGRDYEQYF
TRBJ2-1,TRBV7-9,CASSGRERMGDYNEQFF
TRBJ1-2,TRBV5-1,CASSLGDRGTYGYTF